This is a list of T cell receptor beta chains from one sample in a study of regulatory T cells in long-lasting Graves disease. From the multiplex PCR reads, TCRdb called clonotypes with MiXCR, one entry per CDR3 protein. Of some 370,000 distinct CDR3 sequences listed, about an eighth are singletons. A further study also used this sample, focusing on T cells in Graves' hyperthyroidism and ophthalmopathy.

The sequences come from peripheral blood mononuclear cells (PBMCs), collected at new diagnosis, from a patient treated with antithyroid drugs. Receptors were obtained from a woman in her late teens or twenties with Graves disease. The CDR3 runs from the conserved cysteine through the conserved F or W. The order of the fields is CDR3 length, V gene, J gene, D gene, clone size, CDR3 protein, CDR3 DNA. The D gene is left open where the match is weak. Clone size appears in some rows only: once, few, many, or a class for an expanded clone.

12,TRBV5-5,TRBJ2-4,-,few,CASSAVTGIQYF,TGTGCCAGCAGCGCCGTTACAGGTATTCAGTACTTC
16,TRBV6-2/TRBV6-3,TRBJ2-1,-,-,CASSYSYRRSYNEQFF,TGTGCCAGCAGTTACTCTTACAGGAGATCCTACAATGAGCAGTTCTTC
15,TRBV20-1,TRBJ1-5,-,many,CSATQGRDRNQPQHF,TGCAGTGCTACACAGGGTAGGGATCGCAATCAGCCCCAGCATTTT
15,TRBV6-2/TRBV6-3,TRBJ2-1,-,many,CASSYGLEGGNEQFF,TGTGCCAGCAGTTACGGGCTAGAGGGGGGCAATGAGCAGTTCTTC
13,TRBV19,TRBJ1-5,-,-,CASSYGFGQPQHF,TGTGCCAGTAGTTATGGGTTTGGACAGCCCCAGCATTTT
18,TRBV6-1,TRBJ2-1,-,few,CASSPSGPLNNSYNEQFF,TGTGCCAGCAGTCCCTCCGGTCCACTCAACAACTCCTACAATGAGCAGTTCTTC
14,TRBV20-1,TRBJ2-3,-,many,CSAVAQGRGDTQYF,TGCAGTGCTGTGGCGCAGGGGCGGGGAGATACGCAGTATTTT
12,TRBV20-1,TRBJ2-7,-,many,CSASGSPYEQYF,TGCAGTGCTAGCGGGAGTCCCTACGAGCAGTACTTC
17,TRBV4-3,TRBJ2-1,TRBD2,-,CASSQGLAGGLYNEQFF,TGCGCCAGCAGCCAAGGACTAGCGGGAGGGCTCTACAATGAGCAGTTCTTC
15,TRBV6-1,TRBJ2-2,-,many,CASNPGGENTGELFF,TGTGCCAGCAATCCAGGGGGGGAGAACACCGGGGAGCTGTTTTTT
18,TRBV7-9,TRBJ2-1,TRBD1,many,CASSLSQRDRGGNNEQFF,TGTGCCAGCAGCTTATCCCAGAGGGACAGGGGCGGGAACAATGAGCAGTTCTTC
17,TRBV4-2,TRBJ2-3,TRBD2,few,CASSFRTSGGATDTQYF,TGTGCCAGCAGCTTCCGGACTAGCGGGGGGGCAACAGATACGCAGTATTTT
15,TRBV5-1,TRBJ1-5,-,many,CASSLNRDFNQPQHF,TGTGCCAGCAGCTTGAATCGGGACTTCAATCAGCCCCAGCATTTT
14,TRBV19,TRBJ2-2,-,-,CASSIDEGTGELFF,TGTGCCAGTAGTATAGATGAGGGCACCGGGGAGCTGTTTTTT
17,TRBV20-1,TRBJ2-2,TRBD2,few,CSARDGRLALHSGELFF,TGCAGTGCTAGAGATGGTCGACTAGCCCTGCATTCCGGGGAGCTGTTTTTT
14,TRBV11-2,TRBJ2-3,-,once,CASSLQVATDTQYF,TGTGCCAGCAGTTTACAGGTTGCCACAGATACGCAGTATTTT
14,TRBV27,TRBJ2-7,-,many,CASSWALLAHEQYF,TGTGCCAGCAGTTGGGCCCTCCTAGCCCACGAGCAGTACTTC
14,TRBV6-5,TRBJ1-1,-,few,CASSYTRGNTEAFF,TGTGCCAGCAGTTACACCAGGGGAAACACTGAAGCTTTCTTT
16,TRBV9,TRBJ2-1,TRBD2,many,CASSVEGGGAWNEQFF,TGTGCCAGCAGCGTAGAGGGCGGGGGGGCCTGGAATGAGCAGTTCTTC
17,TRBV28,TRBJ2-7,TRBD2,many,CASSPGLAGGLVYEQYF,TGTGCCAGCAGTCCAGGACTAGCGGGGGGATTGGTCTACGAGCAGTACTTC
15,TRBV29-1,TRBJ2-1,TRBD2,many,CSVERGDGSYNEQFF,TGCAGCGTTGAACGGGGGGACGGTTCCTACAATGAGCAGTTCTTC
15,TRBV18,TRBJ2-2,-,-,CASSGPRPDTGELFF,TGTGCCAGCTCAGGGCCCAGACCGGACACCGGGGAGCTGTTTTTT
19,TRBV19,TRBJ2-1,TRBD2,-,CASSSLLAGTFGSYNEQFF,TGTGCCAGTAGTAGCCTACTAGCGGGAACCTTTGGCTCCTACAATGAGCAGTTCTTC
12,TRBV6-1,TRBJ1-2,-,many,CASSKSSYGYTF,TGTGCCAGCAGTAAGTCAAGCTATGGCTACACCTTC
13,TRBV7-2,TRBJ1-1,-,many,CASSQFMNTEAFF,TGTGCCAGCAGCCAATTCATGAACACTGAAGCTTTCTTT
15,TRBV28,TRBJ2-7,TRBD1,few,CASRPGQGARSEQYF,TGTGCCAGCAGGCCTGGACAGGGGGCGCGGTCCGAGCAGTACTTC
14,TRBV28,TRBJ2-7,-,many,CASRGDSHGSEQYF,TGTGCCAGCAGAGGGGACTCCCATGGGTCCGAGCAGTACTTC
15,TRBV27,TRBJ2-1,TRBD2,many,CASSSTVSSGDEQFF,TGTGCCAGCAGTTCAACCGTGTCTAGCGGCGATGAGCAGTTCTTC
14,TRBV28,TRBJ1-1,-,many,CASSQDLENTEAFF,TGTGCCAGCAGTCAGGACCTCGAGAACACTGAAGCTTTCTTT
14,TRBV18,TRBJ1-4,-,many,CASSPSGRGEKLFF,TGTGCCAGCTCACCATCGGGCAGAGGAGAAAAACTGTTTTTT
15,TRBV4-1,TRBJ2-1,-,many,CASSQVERSRNEQFF,TGCGCCAGCAGCCAAGTAGAGAGAAGCCGGAATGAGCAGTTCTTC
17,TRBV7-2,TRBJ2-7,TRBD2,few,CASTNRLAGETIYEQYF,TGTGCCAGCACCAATAGACTAGCGGGAGAGACTATCTACGAGCAGTACTTC
14,TRBV6-2/TRBV6-3,TRBJ1-2,-,-,CASSLVSPGGGYTF,TGTGCCAGCAGTCTTGTCAGTCCAGGAGGCGGCTACACCTTC
14,TRBV7-9,TRBJ2-1,TRBD2,many,CASSLEGLQDEQFF,TGTGCCAGCAGCTTAGAGGGACTACAGGATGAGCAGTTCTTC
14,TRBV6-2/TRBV6-3,TRBJ2-5,TRBD2,many,CASSWSGVQETQYF,TGTGCCAGCAGTTGGAGCGGGGTACAAGAGACCCAGTACTTC
17,TRBV7-9,TRBJ1-1,-,many,CASSLVVTVIENTEAFF,TGTGCCAGCAGCTTAGTGGTTACCGTCATTGAGAACACTGAAGCTTTCTTT
14,TRBV11-3,TRBJ2-2,-,few,CASSHSVDTGELFF,TGTGCCAGCAGCCACTCAGTCGACACCGGGGAGCTGTTTTTT
10,TRBV28,TRBJ2-1,-,few,CASSFGEQFF,TGTGCCAGCAGTTTTGGTGAGCAGTTCTTC